This T cell receptor beta chain was identified during a study of T cells in localized non-small cell lung cancer. The study, taken as a whole, reports: Longer survival (overall) was linked to higher T cell density in blood. Uninvolved adjacent lung showed peak T cell clonality, exceeding tumor. Because only a single region of the tumor was sequenced, heterogeneity remains possible. Among the top 100 tumor clones, a median roughly 57 appeared in adjacent lung.

The CDR3 runs 15 residues. Germline-derived CDR1 and CDR2 are LGHNA and YNFKEQ. V gave up 5 bases and J gave up 2 bases, with 15 bases separating them. TCRdb's table, derived via immunoSEQ multiplex PCR, lists solely in-frame clones and lacks some. The data contain roughly 38,000 clones, 70% to 90% of them singletons. On this clone: The antigen is not known.

This sequence was found in a man aged 18-55 years with stage I lung adenocarcinoma. This specimen was peripheral blood, taken before any cancer treatment. The rearrangement links TRBV4-2 to TRBJ1-1; D remains ambiguous. The CDR3 region is CASSYQRAKNTEAFF. The CDR3 DNA follows: TGTGCCAGCAGCTATCAACGGGCCAAAAACACTGAAGCTTTCTTT.